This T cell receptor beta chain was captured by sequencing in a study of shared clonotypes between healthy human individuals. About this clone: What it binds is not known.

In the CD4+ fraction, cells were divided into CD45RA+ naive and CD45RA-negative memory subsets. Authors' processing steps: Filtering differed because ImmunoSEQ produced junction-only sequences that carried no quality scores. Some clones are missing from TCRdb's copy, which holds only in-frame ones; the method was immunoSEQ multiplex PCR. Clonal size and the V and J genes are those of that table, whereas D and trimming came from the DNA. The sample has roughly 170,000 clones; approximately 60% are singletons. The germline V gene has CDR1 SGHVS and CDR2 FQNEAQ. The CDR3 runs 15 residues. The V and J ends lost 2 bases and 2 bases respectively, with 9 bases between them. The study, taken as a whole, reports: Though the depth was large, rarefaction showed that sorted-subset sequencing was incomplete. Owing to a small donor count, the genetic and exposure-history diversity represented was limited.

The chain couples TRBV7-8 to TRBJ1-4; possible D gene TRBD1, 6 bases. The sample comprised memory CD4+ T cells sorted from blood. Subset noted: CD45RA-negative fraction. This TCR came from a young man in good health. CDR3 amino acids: CASSLNRVTNEKLFF. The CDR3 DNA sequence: TGTGCCAGCAGCTTAAACAGGGTTACTAATGAAAAACTGTTTTTT.